Here is one T cell receptor (beta chain) with its context. Ten or more counts support this clonotype. The clone's antigen remains unknown. No per-base quality is available; no much larger clone lies one base away. cDNA was synthesized by template-switch 5'RACE using a primer carrying a 10-nucleotide random unique molecular identifier by which each TCR transcript was tagged. Every sequencing run yielded over 180 million TCR-beta sequences covering 15-18 subjects. Total RNA was extracted with the RNeasy kit. TCR-beta VDJ regions were amplified with primers for the TCR constant region and the 5'RACE anchor, using the KAPA Real-time Library Amplification kit. Sample indexes and Illumina adaptors were added in a first PCR, and a second PCR then increased library yield. The roughly 650 bp TCR product was size-selected on a 2% E-gel SizeSelection system after Ampure bead purification. Library quality was checked on a Bioanalyzer, concentration was measured with Qubit, and libraries were quantified with the Kapa Library Quantification kit before pooling. An Illumina HiSeq 2500 sequenced the libraries paired-end 2 x 150 bp. To increase sequence diversity, roughly 23-30% phiX was spiked into each library pool. The original methods were these. The UMI-based MiGEC pipeline processed quality-filtered reads and removed over 85% of raw TCR sequences during error correction. VDJ genes were aligned to IMGT germline references, and each clonotype was defined by a unique CDR3 amino acid sequence together with V-J genes. VDJtools evaluated clonal expansion, Shannon diversity and CDR3 relatedness (CalcPairwiseDistances, ClusterSamples); CLCbio workbench built phylogenetic trees. Clones with at least 8 unique UMIs were defined as expanded, with this threshold being based on coefficient-of-variation modelling across technical triplicates. The public reads were quality trimmed at Q25 with fastp and then assembled into clones with MiXCR by TCRdb, keeping productive beta chains. All rows with the same CDR3 protein become a single entry with the most common DNA and genes. These V and J calls rely on TCRdb rather than the paper's analysis. In all, the sample holds fewer than 20,000 distinct CDR3 sequences, and approximately 3.7% of those were seen once. 20% to 25% of the sample rests with the top ten.

The data derive from a study of neurological immune-mediated disorders (dated by TCRdb to 2018 to 2020). Study-level background: Peripheral blood TCR-beta repertoires from patients with HTLV-I-associated myelopathy (HAM/TSP), patients with multiple sclerosis, and healthy controls were compared in the study using UMI-based sequencing. The cohort was made up of some 70 subjects, consisting of around 15 HAM/TSP patients, about 35 multiple sclerosis patients and some 20 healthy controls. Alongside PBMC samples, the set of approximately 100 TCR-beta libraries contained longitudinal samples, technical triplicates, and paired CD4+ and CD8+ T-cell subsets that had been sorted. General study outcomes and caveats: TCR clonal expansion was highest in HAM/TSP patients and lowest in MS patients, with MS patients falling below even healthy controls. No identical CDR3 amino acid sequences were found to be shared among expanded clones across subjects, suggesting that TCR-beta repertoires were private in all groups.

From its cysteine to its phenylalanine, the CDR3 spans 13 amino acids. The sequence is cut down to CDR3 DNA, 39 bases in frame from base 1. The germline V gene (reference sequence) yields DFQATT for CDR1 and SNEGSKA for CDR2. The trim is 7 bases for V and 6 bases for J, with a gap of 19 bases between the germline ends. Blood bank volunteers in Maryland, USA served as the healthy controls. TCR libraries for sorted subsets were made from 1 million sorted CD4+ or CD8+ T cells. PBMCs were separated from peripheral blood using Ficoll-Hypaque density gradient centrifugation and then cryopreserved in liquid nitrogen. Paired sorted CD4+ and CD8+ subsets came from healthy controls, HAM/TSP patients and MS patients.

This TCR was recovered from a woman in her forties in good health. The sequence is built from TRBV20-1 and TRBJ2-7, and the D gene may be TRBD1, 6 bases matching. The sequenced sample was CD8+ T cells from blood. CDR3 region: CSVQGIVSPEQYF. DNA sequence: TGCAGTGTCCAGGGGATTGTGTCTCCCGAGCAGTACTTC.